What follows describes a single T cell receptor (beta chain). Trimming removed 0 bases from V and 9 bases from J; junction bases left unmatched: 4. CDR3 length: 15 residues. CDR1 SGDLS and CDR2 YYNGEE come from the germline V gene. TCRdb's copy holds only in-frame clones and misses some; the assay was immunoSEQ multiplex PCR. The sample shows about 140,000 clones, 85% to 95% of them seen only once. This sample was included in a study of T cell responses to AZD1222 COVID-19 vaccine. Material: peripheral blood, obtained after recovery from COVID-19. This receptor was identified in an adult who had recovered from COVID-19. The chain is built from TRBV9 and TRBJ2-1; 12 positions agree with TRBD2. Written as DNA, the CDR3 is TGTGCCAGCAGCGTAGGACTAGCGGGAGAGAGTGAGCAGTTCTTC. Its protein product is CASSVGLAGESEQFF.